The T cell receptor beta chain under discussion was sequenced for a study of Graves' ophthalmopathy and Graves' hyperthyroidism. There are many counts of this clonotype. The V end was cut by 8 bases, the J end by 3 bases, with 11 bases between. The CDR3 is made up of 13 amino acids. Germline CDR1 and CDR2: MRHNA and SNTAGT. The authors amplified TCR beta CDR3 regions, and they did so from RNA transcripts for repertoire sequencing. RT-PCR was first run with HTBI primers, then multiplex PCR in a second round. TCRdb re-derived calls from the multiplex PCR reads in MiXCR, one entry per CDR3 protein. The sample lists over a million distinct CDR3 sequences, roughly 35% occurring once.

The receptor comes from an adult man with Graves' hyperthyroidism. The V call is TRBV6-4, the J call TRBJ1-5, with D unresolved. Sequencing was performed on peripheral blood or thyroid tissue (not recorded which). CDR3 sequence (DNA): TGTGCCAGCGGAGACGGGCCCAATCAGCCCCAGCATTTT. The encoded protein is CASGDGPNQPQHF.